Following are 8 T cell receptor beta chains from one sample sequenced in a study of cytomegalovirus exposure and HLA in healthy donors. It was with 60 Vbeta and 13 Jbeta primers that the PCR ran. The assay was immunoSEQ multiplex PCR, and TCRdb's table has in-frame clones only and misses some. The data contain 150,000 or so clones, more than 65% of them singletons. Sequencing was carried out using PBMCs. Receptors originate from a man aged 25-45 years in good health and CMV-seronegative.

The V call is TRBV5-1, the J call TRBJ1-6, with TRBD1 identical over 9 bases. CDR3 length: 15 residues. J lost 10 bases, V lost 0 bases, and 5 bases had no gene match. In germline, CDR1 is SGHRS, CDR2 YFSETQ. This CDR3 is CASSLDRGRESPLHF. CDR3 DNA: TGCGCCAGCAGCTTGGACAGGGGGCGAGAATCACCCCTCCACTTT.

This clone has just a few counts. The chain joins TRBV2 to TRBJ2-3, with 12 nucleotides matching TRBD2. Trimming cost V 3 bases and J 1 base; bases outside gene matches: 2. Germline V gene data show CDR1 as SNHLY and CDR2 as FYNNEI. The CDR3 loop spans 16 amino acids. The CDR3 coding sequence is TGTGCCAGCAGTGAGCTAGCGGGGGGGCGCACAGATACGCAGTATTTT. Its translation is CASSELAGGRTDTQYF.

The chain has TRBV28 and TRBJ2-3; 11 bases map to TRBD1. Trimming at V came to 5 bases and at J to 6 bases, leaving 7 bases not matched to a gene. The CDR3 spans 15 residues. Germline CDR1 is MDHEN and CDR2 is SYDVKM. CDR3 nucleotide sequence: TGTGCCAGCAGTCTCGGGACAGGGGGGTGGGATACGCAGTATTTT. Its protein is CASSLGTGGWDTQYF.

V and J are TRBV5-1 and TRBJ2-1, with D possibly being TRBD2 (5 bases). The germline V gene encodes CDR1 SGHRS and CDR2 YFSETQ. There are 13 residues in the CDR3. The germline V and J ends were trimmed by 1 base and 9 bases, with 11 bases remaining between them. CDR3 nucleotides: TGCGCCAGCAGCTTGTCTATGAGCGGTGAGCAGTTCTTC. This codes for CASSLSMSGEQFF.

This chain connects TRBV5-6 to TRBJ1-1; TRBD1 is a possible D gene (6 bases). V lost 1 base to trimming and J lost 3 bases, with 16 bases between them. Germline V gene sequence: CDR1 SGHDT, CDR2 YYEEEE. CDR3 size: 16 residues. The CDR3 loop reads CASSLPRGRGYTEAFF. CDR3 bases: TGTGCCAGCAGCTTGCCACGGGGCAGGGGCTACACTGAAGCTTTCTTT.

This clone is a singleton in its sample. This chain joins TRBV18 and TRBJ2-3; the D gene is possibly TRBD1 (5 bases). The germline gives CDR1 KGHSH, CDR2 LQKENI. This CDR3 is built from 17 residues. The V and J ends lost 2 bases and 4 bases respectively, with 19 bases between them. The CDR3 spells CASSPFGQGRGPDTQYF. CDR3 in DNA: TGTGCCAGCTCACCATTTGGTCAGGGAAGAGGCCCAGATACGCAGTATTTT. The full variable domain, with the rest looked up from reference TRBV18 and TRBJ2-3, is NAGVMQNPRHLVRRRGQEARLRCSPMKGHSHVYWYRQLPEEGLKFMVYLQKENIIDESGMPKERFSAEFPKEGPSILRIQQVVRGDSAAYFCASSPFGQGRGPDTQYFGPGTRLTVL.

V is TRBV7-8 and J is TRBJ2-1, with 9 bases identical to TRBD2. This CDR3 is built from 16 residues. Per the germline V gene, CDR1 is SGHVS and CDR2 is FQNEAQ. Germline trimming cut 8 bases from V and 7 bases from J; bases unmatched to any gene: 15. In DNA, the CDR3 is TGTGCCAGCTTCCTATACGGCATAGCGGGAGATAATGAGCAGTTCTTC. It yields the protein CASFLYGIAGDNEQFF.

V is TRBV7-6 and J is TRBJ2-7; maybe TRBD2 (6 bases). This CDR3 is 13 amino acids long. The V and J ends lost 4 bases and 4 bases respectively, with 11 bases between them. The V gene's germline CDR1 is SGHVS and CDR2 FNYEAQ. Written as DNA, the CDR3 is TGTGCCAGCAGCTCGCTGCGGGGATACGAGCAGTACTTC. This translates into CASSSLRGYEQYF.